This T cell receptor (beta chain) stems from a study of CD8 T cells in Susac syndrome. Per germline, CDR1 SGHDN and CDR2 FVKESK. The J segment lost 2 bases and the V segment lost 1 base, leaving 7 bases of the junction unmatched. CDR3 size: 16 residues. The RNA input was about 0.45 to 1 ug, and it was reverse transcribed with random hexamers. Amplification of the TCR beta CDR3 was carried out by immunoSEQ multiplex PCR, which spanned a total of 54 Vbeta and 13 Jbeta segments. MiXCR, run by TCRdb on the immunoSEQ multiplex PCR reads, gives a single entry per CDR3 protein. The sample yields about 250,000 distinct CDR3 sequences, about 93% seen once. CD8+ and CD4+ T cells from blood underwent TCR beta sequencing. Each multiple sclerosis control was a treatment-naive patient with relapsing-remitting disease that was either stable or active. TEMRA cells were FACS-enriched, and CD8+ and CD4+ T cells were isolated negatively.

This clonotype was counted between two and nine times. Material for sequencing was CD4+ T cells from PBMCs. The receptor was derived from a human donor with multiple sclerosis. The V gene is TRBV14, the J gene TRBJ1-2; 7 bases line up with TRBD1. Written as DNA, the CDR3 is TGTGCCAGCAGCCAAGCCCCCAGGGGGAGGAACTATGGCTACACCTTC. This encodes CASSQAPRGRNYGYTF.